This T cell receptor beta chain derives from a study of vaccination effects on CD4 cells after COVID-19. ViraFEST expansion of antigen-specific CD4+ T cells with viral peptide pools preceded sequencing. A 10-day culture period preceded the isolation of CD4+ T cells. SARS-CoV-2 infection was confirmed by PCR in the person between March and December 2020. TCRdb keeps only in-frame clones here, not all; method: immunoSEQ multiplex PCR. The profile shows approximately 70,000 clones, around 70% of them singletons. This CDR3 contains 15 residues. V shed 5 bases, J shed 9 bases, and the junction held 14 bases outside the gene matches. The germline V gene encodes CDR1 MNHNY and CDR2 SVGAGI (reference sequence). In the case of this clone: The target antigen is unknown.

The sample here was CD4+ T cells from PBMCs cultured with HIV peptides, taken before COVID-19 vaccination. Subset noted: HIV-1 Nef peptide pool negative control/reference culture. The TCR was taken from a human donor who had a prior SARS-CoV-2 infection. The chain joins TRBV6-6 to TRBJ2-3; 7 bases map to TRBD2. The CDR3 is CASSPLAVLMGTQYF. The CDR3 bases are TGTGCCAGCAGTCCTCTAGCGGTACTCATGGGGACGCAGTATTTT.